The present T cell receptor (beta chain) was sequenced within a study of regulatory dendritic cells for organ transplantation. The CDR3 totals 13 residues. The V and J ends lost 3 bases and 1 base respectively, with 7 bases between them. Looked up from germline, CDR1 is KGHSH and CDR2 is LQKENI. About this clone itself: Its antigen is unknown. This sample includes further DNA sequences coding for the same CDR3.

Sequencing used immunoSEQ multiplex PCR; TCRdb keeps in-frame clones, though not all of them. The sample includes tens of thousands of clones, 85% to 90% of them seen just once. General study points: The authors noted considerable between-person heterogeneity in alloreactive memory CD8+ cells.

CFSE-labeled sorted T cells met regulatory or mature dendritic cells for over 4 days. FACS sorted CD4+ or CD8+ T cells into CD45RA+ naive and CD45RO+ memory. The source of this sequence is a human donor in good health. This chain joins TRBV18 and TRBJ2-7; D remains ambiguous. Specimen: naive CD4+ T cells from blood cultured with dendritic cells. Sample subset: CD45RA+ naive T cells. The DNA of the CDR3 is TGTGCCAGCTCACCCGGTCAGTCCTACGAGCAGTACTTC. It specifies CASSPGQSYEQYF.